The clone carrying this T cell receptor (beta chain) was detected a few times. Each sample came from a Caucasian adult donor living in Nashville, Tennessee. From CD4+ cells came CD45RA+ naive and CD45RA-negative memory subsets. The data were obtained in a study of shared clonotypes between healthy human individuals. For the study at large: Donors consisted of two women and a few men between 18 and 49. Each donor's CD4 naive and CD4 memory cells filled three plates apiece, CD8 naive two, and CD8 memory one.

V lost 4 bases and J 2 bases, leaving 10 bases between the germline ends. This CDR3 spans 14 amino acids. Germline V CDR1 and CDR2: SGHNT, YYREEE (reference sequence). The assay was immunoSEQ multiplex PCR, and TCRdb's table has in-frame clones only and misses some. The data show fewer than 1.4 million clones, approximately 80% seen once. The source of this sequence is a man aged 18 to 30 in good health. Some clones in this sample may be carry-over from other donors' samples. Sequenced: memory CD4+ T cells from PBMCs. Specified subset: CD45RA-negative fraction. The rearrangement uses TRBV5-4 and TRBJ1-3; no definite D call. The CDR3 bases are TGTGCCAGCAGCGCCGGGCACGCTGGAAACACCATATATTTT. Its protein product is CASSAGHAGNTIYF.